This entry concerns a single T cell receptor beta chain. Its antigen is unidentified. This specimen comes from a study of OX40 agonist ivuxolimab in advanced cancers. In the study overall: Head and neck, renal cell, melanoma or hepatocellular carcinoma were the cancers that dose-escalation patients had. Study-level points and caveats: In the expanded peripheral T cells, antigen specificity was never determined.

Germline V gives CDR1 SEHNR, CDR2 FQNEAQ (reference sequence). CDR3 length: 12 amino acids. The cohort excluded patients with autoimmune disease history or systemic immunosuppression. Sequenced by immunoSEQ multiplex PCR; TCRdb stores in-frame clones only, minus some. The repertoire includes about 17,000 clones, over 75% of them detected once, and around 12% sits in the top ten. Sequencing used CD4+ or CD8+ T cells sorted from blood, obtained in a trial of the OX40 agonist ivuxolimab. This chain uses TRBV7-9 with TRBJ2-3; D ambiguous. The clonotype was recovered from an adult with an advanced solid tumor such as melanoma, head and neck, liver or kidney cancer. The CDR3 bases are TGTGGCTTACTGGGCTACACAGATACGCAGTATTTT. Translation gives CGLLGYTDTQYF.